This TCR beta chain appears in the sequencing data of a study of post-analysis software for immune sequencing data. Study at large: Recorded disease courses covered relapsing-remitting, secondary progressive and progressive-relapsing multiple sclerosis. Some patients had no subtype annotation.

Only a few counts were recorded for this clonotype. No antigen is known for it. Study results and limitations: The study found significantly lower normalized Chao1 diversity in multiple sclerosis patients than in controls. TRBV5-6, TRBV5-1 and TRBV20-1 belonged to a set of a few TRBV segments that were more frequent in patients than controls. The F measure placed samples prepared in the same batch into strongly shared clusters.

Unique molecular identifiers were carried by the TCR beta cDNA libraries. Each batch of about 0.85 to 10 million T cells produced 490,000 or so cDNA molecules. TCRdb passed the PCR reads through MiXCR, listing each CDR3 protein once. The sample contains more than 450,000 distinct CDR3 sequences, roughly 45% of which appear only once. V was shortened by 4 bases and J by 7 bases, with 14 bases between the two germline ends. This CDR3 contains 14 residues. Per germline, CDR1 MGHDK and CDR2 SYGVNS. Material for sequencing was blood. This clonotype originated in a girl under 18 with multiple sclerosis. The chain employs TRBV25-1 and TRBJ2-1; D not certain. CDR3 sequence: CASSAPGGRNEQFF. For the CDR3, the DNA is TGTGCCAGCAGTGCCCCCGGCGGCAGGAATGAGCAGTTCTTC.